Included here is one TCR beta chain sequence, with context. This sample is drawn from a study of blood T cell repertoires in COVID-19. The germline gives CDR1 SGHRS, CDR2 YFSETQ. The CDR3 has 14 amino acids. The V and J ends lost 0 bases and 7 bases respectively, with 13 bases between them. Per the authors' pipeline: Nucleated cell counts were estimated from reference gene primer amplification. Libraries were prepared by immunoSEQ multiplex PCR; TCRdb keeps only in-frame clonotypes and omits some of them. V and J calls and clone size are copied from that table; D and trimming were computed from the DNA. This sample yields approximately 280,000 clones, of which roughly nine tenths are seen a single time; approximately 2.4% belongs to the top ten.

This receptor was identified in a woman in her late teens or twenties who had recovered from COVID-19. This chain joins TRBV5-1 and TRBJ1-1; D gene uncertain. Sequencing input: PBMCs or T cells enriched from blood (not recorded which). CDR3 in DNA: TGCGCCAGCAGCTTGGACGTTTACGTCAGTGAAGCTTTCTTT. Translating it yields CASSLDVYVSEAFF.